Below are 28 T cell receptor beta chains sequenced from a single sample in a study of Graves' ophthalmopathy and Graves' hyperthyroidism. RNA transcripts yielded amplified TCR beta CDR3 regions. The first round was an RT-PCR with HTBI primers, and the second round was a multiplex PCR. TCRdb redid the calling of the multiplex PCR reads with MiXCR, one entry per CDR3 protein. The table has about 58,000 distinct CDR3 sequences, roughly half seen once. Input material: peripheral blood. The receptors come from an adult woman with Graves' ophthalmopathy.

This clonotype ranks as medium-sized. V is TRBV10-3 and J is TRBJ2-3, with TRBD2 as a possible D gene (6 bases). Germline assignment: CDR1 ENHRY and CDR2 SYGVKD. V was clipped by 7 bases and J by 1 base, with 9 bases between them. The CDR3 has 13 residues. CDR3 amino acids: CAINPSGTDTQYF. The CDR3, as DNA: TGTGCCATCAATCCTAGCGGCACAGATACGCAGTATTTT.

The genes are TRBV9 and TRBJ2-7; TRBD2 agrees at 9 bases. Germline trimming cut 0 bases from V and 3 bases from J; bases unmatched to any gene: 4. This CDR3 has 15 amino acids. Germline V gene lookup returns CDR1 SGDLS and CDR2 YYNGEE. This CDR3 is CASSVGASGVYEQYF. The CDR3 DNA reads as TGTGCCAGCAGCGTAGGGGCTAGCGGGGTCTACGAGCAGTACTTC. The full variable domain, completed using reference TRBV9 and TRBJ2-7, is DSGVTQTPKHLITATGQRVTLRCSPRSGDLSVYWYQQSLDQGLQFLIQYYNGEERAKGNILERFSAQQFPDLHSELNLSSLELGDSALYFCASSVGASGVYEQYFGPGTRLTVT.

The chain has TRBV20-1 and TRBJ2-7; D is uncertain. The CDR3 extends over 11 amino acids. Per the germline V gene, CDR1 is DFQATT and CDR2 is SNEGSKA (reference sequence). The V and J ends lost 6 bases and 4 bases respectively, with 10 bases between them. The CDR3, as DNA: TGCAGTGCGAACGAAGGGTACGAGCAGTACTTC. The encoded protein is CSANEGYEQYF.

This clonotype appeared a few times. The rearrangement uses TRBV18 and TRBJ2-3; no clear D gene. Germline loops: CDR1 KGHSH, CDR2 LQKENI. V lost 3 bases, J lost 0 bases, and 7 bases lay in between. The CDR3 runs to 14 residues. The CDR3 protein is CASSPSSSTDTQYF. DNA for the CDR3: TGTGCCAGCTCACCCAGCTCTAGCACAGATACGCAGTATTTT.

This clonotype was picked up many times. The chain carries TRBV6-6 and TRBJ2-3; a possible D gene is TRBD2 (6 bases). CDR1 and CDR2 (germline): MNHNY, SVGAGI (reference sequence). This CDR3 has 15 residues. With 0 bases removed from V and 7 bases from J, the gap between germline ends came to 14 bases. The CDR3 DNA reads as TGTGCCAGCAGTTACTCGACTAGGGAAGGGAATACGCAGTATTTT. Amino acid sequence: CASSYSTREGNTQYF.

This clonotype was recorded many times. This chain links TRBV20-1 with TRBJ2-7; D not resolved. This CDR3 spans 13 amino acids. The germline V gene has CDR1 DFQATT and CDR2 SNEGSKA (reference sequence). The V end lost 3 bases, the J end lost 6 bases, and 15 bases lay between the germline ends. CDR3: CSASGSLKGEQYF. The CDR3, as DNA: TGCAGTGCTAGCGGCTCGTTAAAGGGCGAGCAGTACTTC.

The rearrangement links TRBV27 to TRBJ2-3; D may be TRBD1 (7 bases). The CDR3 has 17 residues. Germline V CDR1 and CDR2: MNHEY, SMNVEV (reference sequence). The V gene lost 6 bases and the J gene lost 2 bases, with 21 bases spanning the gap. The CDR3 sequence: CASRVGGFGTDTDTQYF. CDR3 coding DNA: TGTGCCAGCAGAGTTGGGGGGTTTGGGACAGACACAGATACGCAGTATTTT.

This clonotype was recorded at least ten times. The chain employs TRBV6-1 and TRBJ2-7, with 8 bases that match TRBD2. The V segment lost 6 bases and the J segment 6 bases; nucleotides outside the gene matches: 1. Germline CDR1 reads MNHNS; CDR2 reads SASEGT. The CDR3 covers 11 residues. Here the CDR3 DNA reads TGTGCCAGCAGACTAGCGGTCGAGCAGTACTTC. Encoded protein: CASRLAVEQYF.

This clonotype has at least ten counts. This chain uses TRBV19 with TRBJ2-4; a weak D match, TRBD2 (7 bases). V was cut by 7 bases and J by 0 bases, with 19 bases left in between. Germline V gene sequence: CDR1 LNHDA, CDR2 SQIVND (reference sequence). The CDR3 spans 17 residues. CDR3 loop: CASTPEGGRLAKNIQYF. CDR3 DNA: TGTGCCAGTACCCCGGAGGGGGGGAGACTAGCCAAAAACATTCAGTACTTC.

The chain carries TRBV20-1 and TRBJ1-5; D gene unclear. CDR3 length: 14 amino acids. The V end was cut by 3 bases, the J end by 11 bases, with 20 bases between. Germline V gene data show CDR1 as DFQATT and CDR2 as SNEGSKA (reference sequence). CDR3 in DNA: TGCAGTGCTAGCCTGACTAGCGGGAGAGAGACCCAGCATTTT. It is translated as CSASLTSGRETQHF.

This clonotype was seen at least ten times. The chain is built from TRBV12-3 or TRBV12-4 and TRBJ2-3, with 10 bases fitting TRBD1. This CDR3 spans 14 amino acids. V gave up 6 bases and J gave up 6 bases; unmatched junction bases: 6. The CDR3 here is CASRRGQGQDTQYF. CDR3 nucleotide sequence: TGTGCCAGCAGACGGGGACAGGGGCAGGATACGCAGTATTTT.

The V gene is TRBV20-1, the J gene TRBJ2-7; 7 bases match TRBD2. The CDR3 is made up of 14 amino acids. V lost 2 bases to trimming and J lost 5 bases; unmatched junction nucleotides: 9. Germline V gene lookup returns CDR1 DFQATT and CDR2 SNEGSKA (reference sequence). The CDR3: CSARSGGSYHEQYF. CDR3 DNA sequence: TGCAGTGCTAGATCTGGCGGGAGTTACCACGAGCAGTACTTC.

The chain carries TRBV2 and TRBJ2-1; 10 bases fit TRBD1. In germline, CDR1 is SNHLY, CDR2 FYNNEI. This CDR3 spans 14 amino acids. V lost 6 bases to trimming and J lost 8 bases; unmatched junction nucleotides: 7. This CDR3 reads CASRNRDRGYEQFF. The CDR3 coding sequence is TGTGCCAGCAGGAATAGGGACAGGGGATATGAGCAGTTCTTC.

This clonotype was counted many times. A read error may explain this, as a much larger clone is one base away. V and J are TRBV10-3 and TRBJ2-3, with 8 bases aligning to TRBD2. The CDR3 sequence is 14 residues long. CDR1 ENHRY and CDR2 SYGVKD come from the germline V gene. The CDR3: CATSAGGPTGTQYF. CDR3 sequence (DNA): TGTGCCACTAGTGCGGGAGGACCCACAGGTACGCAGTATTTT.

The sample holds many counts of this clonotype. The V and J genes are TRBV20-1 and TRBJ1-1; 8 bases line up with TRBD1. CDR3 size: 12 residues. Trimming cost V 6 bases and J 7 bases; bases outside gene matches: 7. The V gene's germline CDR1 is DFQATT and CDR2 SNEGSKA (reference sequence). CDR3 in amino acids: CSAQTGALEAFF. In DNA, the CDR3 is TGCAGTGCCCAGACAGGGGCCCTTGAAGCTTTCTTT.

This clonotype was counted once. The rearrangement links TRBV9 to TRBJ1-1; TRBD1 aligns across 7 bases. Germline-derived CDR1 and CDR2 are SGDLS and YYNGEE. This CDR3 contains 16 residues. Trimming removed 3 bases from V and 0 bases from J; junction bases left unmatched: 8. CDR3: CASSEKQGRVNTEAFF. As DNA, the CDR3 is TGTGCCAGCAGCGAGAAACAGGGGAGGGTGAACACTGAAGCTTTCTTT.

This clonotype was seen many times. The chain is built from TRBV19 and TRBJ1-6; the match to TRBD1 covers 7 bases. The CDR3 totals 16 residues. CDR1 LNHDA and CDR2 SQIVND come from the germline V gene (reference sequence). V lost 5 bases to trimming and J lost 5 bases; unmatched junction nucleotides: 9. Here the CDR3 reads CASSDSWTGDNSPLHF. Written as DNA, the CDR3 is TGTGCCAGTAGTGATTCTTGGACAGGCGATAATTCACCCCTCCACTTT.

This clonotype was detected ten times or more. The chain couples TRBV5-1 to TRBJ1-3; maybe TRBD1 (5 bases). Trimming removed 2 bases from V and 3 bases from J, with 9 bases in between. This CDR3 spans 14 amino acids. Germline values: CDR1 SGHRS, CDR2 YFSETQ. This CDR3 is CASSFGQGGNTIYF. Here the CDR3 DNA reads TGCGCCAGCAGCTTCGGACAAGGTGGAAACACCATATATTTT.

J is TRBJ1-2 and V is TRBV7-9; maybe TRBD1 (6 bases). This CDR3 has 15 residues. Germline-derived CDR1 and CDR2 are SEHNR and FQNEAQ (reference sequence). V lost 3 bases and J lost 3, with 14 bases in between. The CDR3 nucleotides read TGTGCCAGCAGCTTGAGGTCCGGGGGCGACTATGGCTACACCTTC. Amino acid sequence: CASSLRSGGDYGYTF. The entire variable domain, with the rest obtained from reference TRBV7-9 and TRBJ1-2, is as follows: DTGVSQNPRHKITKRGQNVTFRCDPISEHNRLYWYRQTLGQGPEFLTYFQNEAQLEKSRLLSDRFSAERPKGSFSTLEIQRTEQGDSAMYLCASSLRSGGDYGYTFGSGTRLTVV.

In this sample, this clonotype turned up many times. This chain joins TRBV28 and TRBJ2-6; D is undetermined. Germline CDR1 MDHEN, CDR2 SYDVKM. Trimming left V 7 bases short and J 4 bases short, with 14 bases between. The CDR3 extends over 15 amino acids. The CDR3 DNA reads TGTGCCAGCACCCACCCGGGCCGAGGGGCCAACGTCCTGACTTTC. This translates into CASTHPGRGANVLTF.

Details on this clonotype: A much larger clone lies one base from this, so it may be a read error. This chain links TRBV27 with TRBJ2-1, with 8 positions matching TRBD1. The CDR3 is 15 amino acids. From germline, CDR1 is MNHEY and CDR2 SMNVEV (reference sequence). CDR3 protein: CASSLLGAGGNEQLF. CDR3 bases: TGTGCCAGCAGTTTATTGGGGGCAGGGGGCAATGAGCAGCTCTTC.

This clonotype was detected ten times or more. This chain joins TRBV6-5 and TRBJ2-1, with 9 bases aligning to TRBD1. Germline CDR1 MNHEY, CDR2 SVGAGI. The CDR3 spans 12 residues. V trimming: 4 bases; J trimming: 11 bases; junction bases outside the gene matches: 3. This chain's CDR3 is CASSWDREKQFF. The CDR3, as DNA: TGTGCCAGCAGTTGGGACAGGGAAAAGCAGTTCTTC.

As to this clonotype: A junction boundary mismatches the germline segment, possibly from a read error. The V and J genes are TRBV19 and TRBJ2-2, with 7 bases lining up with TRBD2. The CDR3 has 14 amino acids. Germline V gives CDR1 LNHDA, CDR2 SQIVND (reference sequence). In DNA, the CDR3 is TGTGTCAGTAAGCTGGCGGGAGACACCGGGGAGCTGTTTTTT. This gives the protein CVSKLAGDTGELFF.

V gene TRBV5-1 combines with J gene TRBJ2-5; TRBD2 might be the D (5 bases). Germline loops: CDR1 SGHRS, CDR2 YFSETQ. This CDR3 region has 14 residues. With 0 bases removed from V and 4 bases from J, the gap between germline ends came to 10 bases. This CDR3 is CASSLVLAGETQYF. The CDR3 DNA follows: TGCGCCAGCAGCTTGGTTTTGGCGGGAGAGACCCAGTACTTC. Full variable domain (rest looked up from reference TRBV5-1 and TRBJ2-5): KAGVTQTPRYLIKTRGQQVTLSCSPISGHRSVSWYQQTPGQGLQFLFEYFSETQRNKGNFPGRFSGRQFSNSRSEMNVSTLELGDSALYLCASSLVLAGETQYFGPGTRLLVL.

At least ten counts were recorded for this clonotype. This chain uses TRBV5-6 with TRBJ2-1; TRBD2 aligns across 10 bases. The V gene's germline CDR1 is SGHDT and CDR2 YYEEEE. The CDR3 is 19 residues long. The junction had 13 bases not matched to a gene; V was cut back by 4 bases and J by 0 bases. CDR3 DNA: TGTGCCAGCAGCCACCCCCAGCCTAGCGGGAGAATCTCCTACAATGAGCAGTTCTTC. Its translation: CASSHPQPSGRISYNEQFF.

This clonotype came up many times. The chain employs TRBV7-2 and TRBJ1-4; no definite D call. CDR3 size: 15 residues. V was trimmed by 6 bases and J by 8 bases, leaving 19 bases between them. Germline CDR1 reads SGHTA; CDR2 reads FQGNSA. CDR3 residues: CASSFMGGHGEKLFF. The CDR3 nucleotides are TGTGCCAGCAGTTTCATGGGCGGGCATGGGGAAAAACTGTTTTTT.

As to this clonotype: This may come from a read error, since a much larger clone is one base off. V and J are TRBV10-3 and TRBJ2-2; the D is unclear. The CDR3 is 9 residues long. Germline CDR1 ENHRY, CDR2 SYGVKD. The CDR3 DNA reads as TGTGCGGACACCGGGGAGCTGTTTTTT. This translates into CADTGELFF.

This clonotype was counted many times. The J gene is TRBJ2-3, the V gene TRBV7-2, with D possibly being TRBD2 (6 bases). V lost 3 bases and J lost 4, with 14 bases in between. The V gene's germline CDR1 is SGHTA and CDR2 FQGNSA. The CDR3 runs 15 residues. The DNA of the CDR3 is TGTGCCAGCAGCTTGTCGGGAGTGAAGGCAGATACGCAGTATTTT. Residues: CASSLSGVKADTQYF.